The next 18 T cell receptor beta chains were all read from a single sample in a study of blood T cell repertoires in COVID-19. Method: immunoSEQ multiplex PCR; TCRdb's copy keeps in-frame clones and lacks some. Here the sample spans under 400,000 clones, about 90% being singletons. Sequenced input: peripheral blood. These receptor sequences come from a woman between 25 and 40 years old with COVID-19, enrolled during active disease.

The chain carries TRBV24-1 and TRBJ1-2; no definite D call. The germline CDR1 and CDR2 sequences are KGHDR and SFDVKD. The CDR3 consists of 11 residues. V lost 4 bases and J 8 bases, leaving 7 bases between the germline ends. CDR3 nucleotides: TGTGCCACCAGTGACACCAGGGGCTACACCTTC. It translates to CATSDTRGYTF.

V usage is TRBV5-4 and J usage is TRBJ1-4; D is perhaps TRBD1 (6 bases). CDR1 is SGHNT, CDR2 YYREEE, per germline (reference sequence). The ends were cut back, 4 bases at V and 0 bases at J, with 13 bases in the middle. The CDR3 extends over 16 amino acids. The CDR3, as DNA: TGTGCCAGCAGCGAAGGACAGCGTGCAACTAATGAAAAACTGTTTTTT. It codes for CASSEGQRATNEKLFF. Full variable domain (rest looked up from reference TRBV5-4 and TRBJ1-4): ETGVTQSPTHLIKTRGQQVTLRCSSQSGHNTVSWYQQALGQGPQFIFQYYREEENGRGNFPPRFSGLQFPNYSSELNVNALELDDSALYLCASSEGQRATNEKLFFGSGTQLSVL.

V and J are TRBV12-1 and TRBJ2-2; TRBD1, as called in the table, went unchecked against the DNA. TRBV12-1 is a known pseudogene. This CDR3 is built from 22 residues. CDR3 in DNA: TGTGCCAGCAGCTTTGGGCTTGGGGACAGGGGAATCGCGGAGGAGAACACCGGGGAGCTGTTTTTT. As protein: CASSFGLGDRGIAEENTGELFF.

V and J are TRBV6-5 and TRBJ2-3; 9 nucleotides match TRBD1. J gave up 5 bases and V 5 bases, and 5 bases lay outside the gene matches. The CDR3 sequence is 14 residues long. From germline, CDR1 is MNHEY and CDR2 SVGAGI. CDR3 sequence (DNA): TGTGCCAGCAGTCGGACAGGGGAAGGAGATACGCAGTATTTT. Protein product: CASSRTGEGDTQYF.

This sequence joins TRBV5-4 and TRBJ2-7; D perhaps matches TRBD1 (6 bases). The CDR3 is made up of 14 amino acids. V lost 4 bases and J lost 3, with 14 bases in between. Germline loops: CDR1 SGHNT, CDR2 YYREEE (reference sequence). CDR3 loop: CASSNPGQNYEQYF. CDR3 bases: TGTGCCAGCAGCAACCCGGGACAAAACTACGAGCAGTACTTC.

This chain connects TRBV18 to TRBJ1-5; perhaps TRBD1 as D (5 bases). Trimming took 0 bases from V and 7 from J, leaving 13 bases between them. Germline values: CDR1 KGHSH, CDR2 LQKENI. CDR3 length equals 15 residues. This CDR3 is CASSPPGNGGQPQHF. CDR3 nucleotide sequence: TGTGCCAGCTCACCACCGGGGAATGGGGGGCAGCCCCAGCATTTT.

This clone has ten or more counts. The V and J genes are TRBV9 and TRBJ2-5; TRBD1 matches 7 bases. The CDR3 runs 14 residues. V gave up 3 bases and J gave up 5 bases; unmatched junction bases: 7. CDR1 is SGDLS and CDR2 is YYNGEE in the germline V gene. CDR3 loop: CASSDGQAGETQYF. The CDR3 DNA follows: TGTGCCAGCAGCGATGGACAGGCTGGGGAGACCCAGTACTTC.

The V gene is TRBV19, the J gene TRBJ1-1, with D uncertain. The length of the CDR3 is 15 residues. Germline V gene data show CDR1 as LNHDA and CDR2 as SQIVND (reference sequence). The V end lost 7 bases, the J end lost 4 bases, and 19 bases lay between the germline ends. CDR3 protein: CASTNQWALATEAFF. DNA for the CDR3: TGTGCCAGTACCAATCAATGGGCCTTGGCCACTGAAGCTTTCTTT.

This clone was observed a single time. The gene calls are TRBV19 and TRBJ2-1, with 9 bases that match TRBD2. Germline lookup yields CDR1 LNHDA and CDR2 SQIVND (reference sequence). Unmatched junction bases numbered 12, after V lost 5 bases and J lost 7 bases. There are 16 residues in the CDR3. The CDR3 DNA reads as TGTGCCAGTAGTCCCGGGGGGAGCGGGAGGTGGAATGAGCAGTTCTTC. Protein: CASSPGGSGRWNEQFF. Supplemented by reference TRBV19 and TRBJ2-1, the full variable domain reads DGGITQSPKYLFRKEGQNVTLSCEQNLNHDAMYWYRQDPGQGLRLIYYSQIVNDFQKGDIAEGYSVSREKKESFPLTVTSAQKNPTAFYLCASSPGGSGRWNEQFFGPGTRLTVL.

CDR3 residues: CASSLSGRYTGELFF. CDR3 DNA sequence: TGTGCCAGCAGTTTATCTGGCCGCTACACCGGGGAGCTGTTTTTT. The genes are TRBV27 and TRBJ2-2, with D unclear. The germline CDR1 and CDR2 sequences are MNHEY and SMNVEV (reference sequence). Trimming removed 0 bases at V and 3 bases at J, with 8 bases between. CDR3 size: 15 residues.

The chain carries TRBV7-9 and TRBJ1-6; 10 nucleotides match TRBD1. Germline trimming cut 5 bases from V and 6 bases from J; bases unmatched to any gene: 4. CDR3 length: 15 amino acids. Germline V gene sequence: CDR1 SEHNR, CDR2 FQNEAQ (reference sequence). Written as DNA, the CDR3 is TGTGCCAGCAGCGACAGACAGGGGGCTAATTCACCCCTCCACTTT. This encodes CASSDRQGANSPLHF.

The V and J genes are TRBV19 and TRBJ2-7; TRBD2 matches 11 bases. There are 20 residues in the CDR3. CDR1 and CDR2 (germline): LNHDA, SQIVND (reference sequence). With 6 bases clipped from V and 4 bases from J, the junction kept 23 bases outside the gene matches. CDR3 amino acids: CASSPSFRWVAGGPIYEQYF. The CDR3 DNA reads TGTGCCAGTAGCCCTTCCTTCCGGTGGGTAGCGGGAGGGCCTATTTACGAGCAGTACTTC. The variable domain in full, with the rest retrieved from reference TRBV19 and TRBJ2-7, is DGGITQSPKYLFRKEGQNVTLSCEQNLNHDAMYWYRQDPGQGLRLIYYSQIVNDFQKGDIAEGYSVSREKKESFPLTVTSAQKNPTAFYLCASSPSFRWVAGGPIYEQYFGPGTRLTVT.

The chain couples TRBV5-6 to TRBJ1-3, with 7 nucleotides matching TRBD1. This CDR3 contains 15 residues. CDR1 is SGHDT, CDR2 YYEEEE, per germline. V lost 2 bases, J lost 1 base, and 3 bases stayed unmatched. CDR3 sequence (DNA): TGTGCCAGCAGCTTACTGACAGGGTCTGGAAACACCATATATTTT. Translating it yields CASSLLTGSGNTIYF.

The chain employs TRBV3-1 (or the pseudogene TRBV3-2) and TRBJ2-5, with D unclear. Per the germline V gene, CDR1 is LGHDT and CDR2 is YNNKEL (reference sequence). This CDR3 comprises 13 residues. V was cut by 0 bases and J by 4 bases, with 6 bases left in between. CDR3 in amino acids: CASSQDPLETQYF. The CDR3 DNA reads as TGTGCCAGCAGCCAAGATCCCTTAGAGACCCAGTACTTC.

This chain uses TRBV7-8 with TRBJ2-3, with D perhaps TRBD2 (6 bases). Germline CDR1 is SGHVS and CDR2 is FQNEAQ. V gave up 2 bases and J gave up 5 bases, with 17 bases separating them. The CDR3 length is 16 residues. CDR3 sequence (DNA): TGTGCCAGCAGCTTATTTGGCTGGGAGGCGGAAGATACGCAGTATTTT. It translates to CASSLFGWEAEDTQYF.

The genes are TRBV19 and TRBJ1-5; 7 bases line up with TRBD1. J was trimmed by 4 bases and V by 3 bases; bases with no gene match: 9. Germline CDR1 is LNHDA and CDR2 is SQIVND (reference sequence). The CDR3 runs to 16 residues. The chain's CDR3 is CASSILTGDGNQPQHF. The CDR3 DNA sequence: TGTGCCAGTAGTATTCTCACAGGGGATGGTAATCAGCCCCAGCATTTT.

The chain combines TRBV30 with TRBJ2-7; TRBD2 agrees at 11 bases. This CDR3 contains 14 residues. Unmatched junction bases numbered 4, after V lost 2 bases and J lost 4 bases. Germline assignment: CDR1 GTSNPN and CDR2 SVGIG (reference sequence). The CDR3 loop is CAWSQLAGGYEQYF. The DNA for the CDR3 is TGTGCCTGGAGTCAGCTAGCGGGAGGATACGAGCAGTACTTC.

The chain recombines TRBV6-7 with TRBJ2-7, with 13 bases matching TRBD2. TRBV6-7 counts as an open reading frame of uncertain function. V dropped 1 base and J dropped 4; count of bases not matched to a gene: 13. The CDR3 is made up of 19 amino acids. The CDR3 loop is CASSYLLAGGPMTRYEQYF. The CDR3 DNA sequence: TGTGCCAGCAGTTACTTACTAGCGGGAGGGCCGATGACTCGATACGAGCAGTACTTC.